This T cell receptor beta chain was sequenced during a study of shared clonotypes between healthy human individuals. At the level of the study: The donor pool was made up of two women and a few men aged 18 to 49.

Around 32,000 T cell genomes (around 300 ng DNA) went into each PBMC replicate. TCRdb keeps only in-frame clones here, not all; method: immunoSEQ multiplex PCR. The data contain around 500,000 clones, around 79% of them singletons. V lost 2 bases to trimming and J lost 4 bases, with 3 bases between them. CDR1 ENHRY and CDR2 SYGVKD come from the germline V gene. The CDR3 is 11 residues long. As for this clone: The same CDR3 arises from other DNA sequences in this sample as well.

The clonotype originates from a woman in her thirties or forties in good health. Some clones in this sample may be carry-over from other donors' samples. The chain carries TRBV10-3 and TRBJ2-7; unclear D gene. The sequenced sample was PBMCs. The CDR3, as DNA: TGTGCCATCAGTGAGACTTACGAGCAGTACTTC. Protein sequence: CAISETYEQYF.